Shown below are 14 T cell receptor beta chains from a single sample sequenced in a study of T cells after yellow fever vaccination. TCRdb recomputed calls from the 5' RACE reads with MiXCR, one row per CDR3 protein. The sample has under 150,000 distinct CDR3 sequences, 7.7% seen once; the top ten hold less than 0.85%. The material was CD4+ T cells sorted from PBMCs, obtained 5 days after the yellow fever booster vaccination. The receptors originated from a young man who received the YFV17D yellow fever vaccine.

This clonotype was detected ten times or more. This chain links TRBV20-1 with TRBJ1-2; TRBD1 matches 7 bases. J lost 0 bases, V lost 5 bases, and 3 bases had no gene match. Germline-derived CDR1 and CDR2 are DFQATT and SNEGSKA (reference sequence). The CDR3 is 13 residues long. The DNA of the CDR3 is TGCAGTGCTGGGACAGAAGCTAACTATGGCTACACCTTC. The encoded protein is CSAGTEANYGYTF.

This clonotype was found many times. The chain is built from TRBV20-1 and TRBJ2-5; D may correspond to TRBD1 or TRBD2 (5 bases each). The CDR3 is 14 amino acids. Germline CDR1 reads DFQATT; CDR2 reads SNEGSKA (reference sequence). V was shortened by 4 bases and J by 2 bases, with 14 bases between the two germline ends. The CDR3 here is CSAKGTARQETQYF. The CDR3 DNA reads as TGCAGTGCTAAAGGGACGGCCCGACAAGAGACCCAGTACTTC.

At least ten counts were recorded for this clonotype. The genes are TRBV9 and TRBJ2-1, with a tentative D call TRBD2 (5 bases). The CDR3 is made up of 15 amino acids. Germline values: CDR1 SGDLS, CDR2 YYNGEE. V was pared by 2 bases and J by 9 bases, with 18 bases between. The CDR3 here is CASSVSPREWGEQFF. In DNA form, the CDR3 reads TGTGCCAGCAGCGTTTCCCCCCGGGAATGGGGTGAGCAGTTCTTC.

This clonotype showed up many times. The rearrangement joins TRBV20-1 to TRBJ2-7; perhaps TRBD1 as D (6 bases). Germline V lookup: CDR1 DFQATT, CDR2 SNEGSKA (reference sequence). Trimming removed 6 bases at V and 4 bases at J, with 19 bases between. The CDR3 has 14 residues. The CDR3 spells CSATITAGAYEQYF. The CDR3 coding sequence is TGCAGTGCCACAATAACGGCAGGGGCTTACGAGCAGTACTTC.

This clonotype was observed many times. The chain has TRBV30 and TRBJ2-1; unclear D gene. From germline, CDR1 is GTSNPN and CDR2 SVGIG (reference sequence). The CDR3 consists of 11 residues. With 5 bases removed from V and 9 bases from J, the gap between germline ends came to 11 bases. The CDR3 nucleotides read TGTGCCTGGTCAGACTTGATTGAGCAGTTCTTC. The encoded protein is CAWSDLIEQFF.

In this sample, this clonotype turned up many times. The chain has TRBV28 and TRBJ1-6; D not resolved. This CDR3 has 14 residues. V lost 7 bases and J 6 bases, leaving 13 bases between the germline ends. CDR1 MDHEN and CDR2 SYDVKM come from the germline V gene. CDR3 in DNA: TGTGCCAGCATTACCGGGCCCACTAATTCACCCCTCCACTTT. Translating gives CASITGPTNSPLHF.

The chain has TRBV7-2 and TRBJ1-6, with unresolved D. Trimming took 3 bases from V and 7 from J, leaving 10 bases between them. Germline V gene lookup returns CDR1 SGHTA and CDR2 FQGNSA. This CDR3 has 14 residues. CDR3 region: CASSLGVLNSPLHF. The CDR3 DNA follows: TGTGCCAGCAGCTTGGGAGTTCTCAATTCACCCCTCCACTTT.

V and J are TRBV5-8 and TRBJ2-7; D tentatively reads TRBD1 or TRBD2 (6 bases each). This CDR3 spans 14 amino acids. Germline assignment: CDR1 SGHTS and CDR2 YDEGEE. Trimming removed 0 bases from V and 2 bases from J, with 9 bases in between. CDR3 loop: CASSLGRGPYEQYF. Here the CDR3 DNA reads TGTGCCAGCAGCTTGGGTCGGGGGCCCTACGAGCAGTACTTC. The whole variable domain, remainder taken from reference TRBV5-8 and TRBJ2-7, is EAGVTQSPTHLIKTRGQQATLRCSPISGHTSVYWYQQALGLGLQFLLWYDEGEERNRGNFPPRFSGRQFPNYSSELNVNALELEDSALYLCASSLGRGPYEQYFGPGTRLTVT.

This clonotype was observed at least ten times. V usage is TRBV7-3 and J usage is TRBJ2-3, with D tentatively TRBD2 (5 bases). CDR1 is SGHTA, CDR2 FQGTGA, per germline. The CDR3 length is 15 residues. Trimming stripped 5 bases from V and 2 bases from J, with 14 bases between. Here the CDR3 reads CASSPRTSSTDTQYF. CDR3 nucleotides: TGTGCCAGCAGCCCTCGTACTAGTTCCACAGATACGCAGTATTTT.

This clonotype was counted ten times or more. The CDR3 is CSARVPSGSYNEQFF. Written as DNA, the CDR3 is TGCAGTGCTAGGGTTCCTAGCGGGAGCTACAATGAGCAGTTCTTC. The chain joins TRBV20-1 to TRBJ2-1, with TRBD2 matching over 10 bases. Unmatched junction bases numbered 5, after V lost 3 bases and J lost 3 bases. Germline lookup yields CDR1 DFQATT and CDR2 SNEGSKA (reference sequence). The CDR3 is 15 amino acids.

This clonotype was observed many times. This chain joins TRBV10-1 and TRBJ2-1, with 9 bases matching TRBD2. Trimming at V came to 7 bases and at J to 6 bases, leaving 4 bases not matched to a gene. The CDR3 contains 13 residues. Germline CDR1 and CDR2: WNHNN and SYGVQD (reference sequence). The CDR3 DNA reads as TGCGCCAGCAATCCAGCGGGAGGCAATGAGCAGTTCTTC. Its protein product is CASNPAGGNEQFF.

The table lists this clonotype with many counts. This chain links TRBV6-5 with TRBJ2-1, with 10 bases that match TRBD1. CDR1 and CDR2 (germline): MNHEY, SVGAGI. Unmatched junction bases numbered 13, after V lost 4 bases and J lost 7 bases. The CDR3 extends over 17 amino acids. The CDR3 nucleotides read TGTGCCAGCAGTTCGCCCCGGACAGGGGGTGGACGGAATGAGCAGTTCTTC. Translation: CASSSPRTGGGRNEQFF.

This clonotype has at least ten counts. The chain is built from TRBV20-1 and TRBJ2-5, with D perhaps TRBD2 (5 bases). The CDR3 is 14 amino acids. CDR1 DFQATT and CDR2 SNEGSKA come from the germline V gene (reference sequence). V lost 0 bases to trimming and J lost 9 bases, with 17 bases between them. CDR3 sequence reads: CSARDGGSLVAQYF. As DNA, the CDR3 is TGCAGTGCTAGAGACGGTGGGAGTCTGGTGGCCCAGTACTTC.

This clonotype was counted between two and nine times. This sequence joins TRBV11-2 and TRBJ1-4, with D maybe TRBD1 (6 bases). The V end was cut by 8 bases, the J end by 12 bases, with 25 bases between. The CDR3 covers 15 residues. CDR1 is SGHAT and CDR2 is FQNNGV in the germline V gene. CDR3 in amino acids: CASSYQGGARGELFF. CDR3 bases: TGTGCCAGCTCTTACCAAGGGGGGGCCCGAGGGGAACTGTTTTTT.